This T cell receptor beta chain was sequenced during a study of T cell responses to AZD1222 COVID-19 vaccine. Study observations and caveats: In a largely white British group with more females than males, clonal diversity was possibly underestimated. The study identified only six AZD1222 recipients as seropositive at baseline. The study found vaccine-associated CD4 TCRs spanning spike, dominant at 160-218 and 743-854.

Repertoires were generated with immunoSEQ multiplex PCR, while TCRdb's copy carries only in-frame clones and drops some. Altogether some 160,000 clones are present, just under 95% being singletons, with the ten largest covering around 1.7%. In the case of this clone: The antigen remains unidentified.

V was pared by 9 bases and J by 0 bases, with 12 bases between. Germline CDR1 reads KGHSH; CDR2 reads LQKENI. The CDR3 runs 14 residues. The sequencing used peripheral blood, collected on day 0 of AZD1222 vaccination. This chain uses TRBV18 with TRBJ2-4, with D perhaps matching TRBD2 (7 bases). The source is an adult in good health. CDR3 protein: CASRGAEAKNIQYF. The CDR3 DNA is TGTGCCAGTCGGGGGGCCGAAGCCAAAAACATTCAGTACTTC.